Listed below are T cell receptor beta chains from one sample, sequenced in a study of cytomegalovirus exposure and HLA in healthy donors. The protocol was immunoSEQ multiplex PCR, while the TCRdb copy is restricted to in-frame clones and leaves out a portion. The table shows fewer than 200,000 clones, with 75% to 85% occurring only once. The material sequenced was PBMCs. These TCRs come from a young man in good health and CMV-seronegative. Both conserved end residues are part of each CDR3. The D gene is left open where the match is weak. Part of the rows lack a size; the others show once, few, many or a class for expanded clones.

d_call,j_call,v_call,clone_size,cdr3_aa
TRBD1,TRBJ1-3,TRBV10-1,-,CANPTGVEGNTIYF
TRBD1,TRBJ1-2,TRBV5-1,-,CASSLPQGAMTYGYTF
-,TRBJ1-6,TRBV7-8,-,CASSRVQGSPLHF
-,TRBJ2-7,TRBV27,-,CASSLAQGAYEQYF
-,TRBJ1-2,TRBV30,-,CAWSNGGGYGYTF
TRBD1,TRBJ1-6,TRBV30,-,CAWSPGQVESPLHF
-,TRBJ1-5,TRBV7-9,few,CASTMGPENQPQHF
TRBD2,TRBJ2-3,TRBV9,-,CASSVGGRSTDTQYF
-,-,TRBV6-1,-,CASSEWGGSTYEQYF
-,TRBJ2-7,TRBV7-6,-,CASSRTPSYEQYF
-,TRBJ1-5,TRBV28,-,CASSLAASGPQHF
TRBD2,TRBJ2-1,TRBV5-1,-,CASSPRLGGGSSYNEQFF
TRBD2,TRBJ2-5,TRBV6-6,-,CASSYTSGGAETQYF